The 16 T cell receptor beta chains below were found in one sample sequenced in a study of blood T cells in healthy people across ages. Primers used in a second PCR of roughly 7 to 12 cycles were a sample-barcoded 5' primer and a J-beta primer mix. MiXCR was run by TCRdb on the 5' RACE reads, yielding one entry per CDR3 protein. The sample yields approximately 800,000 distinct CDR3 sequences, 30% to 45% seen once. Sequencing was carried out using blood. All receptors come from a man between 18 and 29 years old in good health.

The table lists this clonotype with a few counts. The rearrangement links TRBV7-7 to TRBJ2-7, with D unresolved. CDR1 is SSHAT and CDR2 is FNYEAQ in the germline V gene (reference sequence). This CDR3 has 14 amino acids. Trimming removed 6 bases from V and 2 bases from J, with 14 bases in between. The CDR3 region is CASSRDCPAYEQYF. CDR3 DNA: TGTGCCAGCAGTCGCGACTGTCCAGCCTACGAGCAGTACTTC.

This clonotype was picked up many times. The rearrangement links TRBV12-3 or TRBV12-4 to TRBJ2-3; D ambiguous. Deletions cut 8 bases from V and 0 bases from J, with 21 bases between. The CDR3 has 17 amino acids. CDR3 in amino acids: CASHLPDDHVSTDTQYF. CDR3 bases: TGTGCCAGCCATCTTCCCGATGATCACGTTAGCACAGATACGCAGTATTTT.

At least ten counts were recorded for this clonotype. J is TRBJ1-2 and V is TRBV12-3 or TRBV12-4, with D unclear. The V end lost 1 base, the J end lost 8 bases, and 11 bases lay between the germline ends. The CDR3 runs 13 residues. The CDR3, as DNA: TGTGCCAGCAGTTTAGTCGAAAGGAGGGGCTACACCTTC. This gives the protein CASSLVERRGYTF.

The J gene is TRBJ1-1, the V gene TRBV3-1; 7 bases map to TRBD1. The trim removed 1 base at V and 0 bases at J, leaving 5 bases unmatched. Germline CDR1 and CDR2: LGHDT and YNNKEL (reference sequence). The CDR3 extends over 16 amino acids. Here the CDR3 reads CASSQGKGQLNTEAFF. The CDR3 nucleotides read TGTGCCAGCAGCCAAGGAAAGGGACAGCTGAACACTGAAGCTTTCTTT.

The V and J genes are TRBV10-3 and TRBJ2-1; tentative D call: TRBD1 (5 bases). Germline-derived CDR1 and CDR2 are ENHRY and SYGVKD. The CDR3 has 15 amino acids. V was trimmed by 8 bases and J by 5 bases, leaving 19 bases between them. As DNA, the CDR3 is TGTGCCATCTCAGCAAAAGGGGCCGAAGACAATGAGCAGTTCTTC. Encoded protein: CAISAKGAEDNEQFF.

The sample holds a few counts of this clonotype. The chain recombines TRBV9 with TRBJ2-4; 7 bases are shared with TRBD1. In germline, CDR1 is SGDLS, CDR2 YYNGEE. Trimming removed 4 bases from V and 7 bases from J; junction bases left unmatched: 8. The CDR3 runs 14 residues. The CDR3 sequence: CASSIGQAANIQYF. The CDR3 DNA sequence: TGTGCCAGCAGCATAGGACAGGCCGCCAACATTCAGTACTTC. The variable domain in full, completed from reference TRBV9 and TRBJ2-4, reads DSGVTQTPKHLITATGQRVTLRCSPRSGDLSVYWYQQSLDQGLQFLIQYYNGEERAKGNILERFSAQQFPDLHSELNLSSLELGDSALYFCASSIGQAANIQYFGAGTRLSVL.

The rearrangement uses TRBV20-1 and TRBJ1-5; 12 bases are a match to TRBD1. CDR3 length equals 17 residues. The germline gives CDR1 DFQATT, CDR2 SNEGSKA (reference sequence). V lost 6 bases to trimming and J lost 1 base; unmatched junction nucleotides: 10. The CDR3: CSAPGTGGAGSNQPQHF. DNA of the CDR3: TGCAGTGCCCCTGGGACAGGGGGCGCCGGGAGCAATCAGCCCCAGCATTTT.

A few counts support this clonotype. The chain is built from TRBV6-1 and TRBJ2-7; tentative D call: TRBD1 (5 bases). The length of the CDR3 is 13 residues. Germline CDR1 is MNHNS and CDR2 is SASEGT. V lost 11 bases and J lost 7, with 21 bases in between. CDR3 loop: CAVHRNSFDEQYF. DNA for the CDR3: TGTGCCGTTCACAGGAATAGTTTCGATGAGCAGTACTTC.

The gene calls are TRBV7-2 and TRBJ2-7; 12 nucleotides line up with TRBD2. The CDR3 contains 12 residues. Trimming took 10 bases from V and 6 from J; bases not matched to a gene: 4. Germline lookup yields CDR1 SGHTA and CDR2 FQGNSA. CDR3 sequence reads: CATGLAGREQYF. The CDR3 DNA is TGTGCCACTGGACTAGCGGGGCGCGAGCAGTACTTC.

This clonotype was recorded many times. V and J are TRBV12-3 or TRBV12-4 and TRBJ2-1; D is perhaps TRBD1 (5 bases). The CDR3 extends over 15 amino acids. The germline V and J ends were trimmed by 2 bases and 8 bases, with 16 bases remaining between them. The CDR3 loop is CASSLIGSGNDEQFF. The CDR3 DNA is TGTGCCAGCAGTTTAATCGGGTCAGGGAATGATGAGCAGTTCTTC.

To note about this clonotype: This may arise from a read error, as a much more abundant clone is one base away. The gene calls are TRBV7-2 and TRBJ2-3; D is ambiguous. Trimming took 5 bases from V and 5 from J, leaving 11 bases between them. The germline gives CDR1 SGHTA, CDR2 FQGNSA. CDR3 length equals 13 residues. CDR3 sequence (DNA): TGTGCCAGCAGCGGGAACACTGGAGATACGCAGTATTTT. Amino acids: CASSGNTGDTQYF.

The table lists this clonotype with many counts. In nucleotides, the CDR3 is TGTGCCAGCAGCCCCCAGGGACGGGGGGATGAAAAACTGTTTTTT. This encodes CASSPQGRGDEKLFF. The chain links TRBV7-2 to TRBJ1-4; TRBD1 is a possible D gene (5 bases). V was clipped by 5 bases and J by 6 bases, with 16 bases between them. The CDR3 is 15 residues long. The germline gives CDR1 SGHTA, CDR2 FQGNSA. The complete variable domain, with remaining parts taken from reference TRBV7-2 and TRBJ1-4, reads GAGVSQSPSNKVTEKGKDVELRCDPISGHTALYWYRQSLGQGLEFLIYFQGNSAPDKSGLPSDRFSAERTGGSVSTLTIQRTQQEDSAVYLCASSPQGRGDEKLFFGSGTQLSVL.

The chain recombines TRBV18 with TRBJ2-3, with 10 bases matching TRBD1. Looked up from germline, CDR1 is KGHSH and CDR2 is LQKENI. V dropped 3 bases and J dropped 4; count of bases not matched to a gene: 7. The CDR3 spans 16 residues. CDR3 in amino acids: CASSPRGQGTPDTQYF. The CDR3 DNA follows: TGTGCCAGCTCACCGAGGGGACAGGGGACTCCAGATACGCAGTATTTT.

The genes are TRBV20-1 and TRBJ2-3; TRBD2 matches 11 bases. CDR3 length equals 14 residues. The germline V gene has CDR1 DFQATT and CDR2 SNEGSKA (reference sequence). Trimming cost V 3 bases and J 5 bases; bases outside gene matches: 4. The CDR3 reads CSARVLAGEDTQYF. The CDR3 region has the DNA TGCAGTGCTAGGGTACTAGCGGGGGAAGATACGCAGTATTTT.

This clonotype was detected many times. The chain links TRBV5-1 to TRBJ2-1; 9 bases fit TRBD2. The V segment lost 0 bases and the J segment 1 base; nucleotides outside the gene matches: 5. The V gene's germline CDR1 is SGHRS and CDR2 YFSETQ. The CDR3 is 17 amino acids. The CDR3 spells CASSLEPSGASYNEQFF. The CDR3 nucleotides read TGCGCCAGCAGCTTGGAGCCTAGCGGGGCTTCCTACAATGAGCAGTTCTTC.

This clonotype was found many times. The chain employs TRBV12-3 or TRBV12-4 and TRBJ2-1, with D tentatively TRBD2 (5 bases). The ends were cut back, 5 bases at V and 7 bases at J, with 9 bases in the middle. The CDR3 loop spans 12 amino acids. CDR3 sequence reads: CASSNVANEQFF. Here the CDR3 DNA reads TGTGCCAGCAGTAATGTAGCGAATGAGCAGTTCTTC.